Shown below are 18 T cell receptor beta chains from a single sample sequenced in a study of T cells in Graves' hyperthyroidism and ophthalmopathy. Authors of the study amplified TCR beta CDR3 regions from RNA transcripts. A set of HTBI primers served as the primers for a first-round RT-PCR of the TCR CDR3. MiXCR, run by TCRdb on the multiplex PCR reads, gives a single entry per CDR3 protein. The data hold under 650,000 distinct CDR3 sequences, with about 17% observed a single time. Sequenced sample: blood. These receptors came from a young woman with Graves' hyperthyroidism.

This clonotype was seen a handful of times. The gene calls are TRBV7-2 and TRBJ2-7, with 12 nucleotides matching TRBD2. After removal of 5 bases from V and 4 bases from J, the junction contained 12 bases not matched to a gene. Looked up from germline, CDR1 is SGHTA and CDR2 is FQGNSA. The CDR3 length is 17 residues. CDR3: CASSPPSRLAGVYEQYF. The CDR3 DNA follows: TGTGCCAGCAGCCCACCCTCCAGACTAGCGGGAGTATACGAGCAGTACTTC.

The genes are TRBV20-1 and TRBJ2-5; TRBD1 is a possible D gene (5 bases). Germline CDR1 and CDR2: DFQATT and SNEGSKA (reference sequence). The CDR3 covers 14 residues. Trimming took 7 bases from V and 7 from J, leaving 22 bases between them. CDR3: CSVSRQNPSGTQYF. The CDR3 bases are TGCAGTGTGAGCCGACAGAACCCCTCCGGGACCCAGTACTTC.

This clonotype showed up many times. This rearrangement joins TRBV6-2 or TRBV6-3 to TRBJ2-1; 10 nucleotides agree with TRBD1. The germline V gene has CDR1 MNHEY and CDR2 SVGEGT. This CDR3 has 14 amino acids. Losses at the gene ends were 6 bases for V and 6 bases for J; bases not matched to a gene: 5. CDR3 amino acids: CASSGQGEVNEQFF. CDR3 nucleotides: TGTGCCAGCAGCGGACAGGGGGAAGTCAATGAGCAGTTCTTC.

This clonotype was counted at least ten times. The chain couples TRBV29-1 to TRBJ1-1; D gene unclear. CDR3 length: 14 residues. From germline, CDR1 is SQVTM and CDR2 ANQGSEA. V dropped 3 bases and J dropped 10 bases, with 21 bases sitting between them. The CDR3 nucleotides read TGCAGCGTTGATGAAGGTTCCTTTCCAGCTTCAGCTTTCTTT. Protein sequence: CSVDEGSFPASAFF.

Regarding this clonotype: It may be a read error: a sequence one base away is much more abundant. V gene TRBV6-4 combines with J gene TRBJ1-3; a possible D gene is TRBD1 (5 bases). The germline V gene encodes CDR1 MRHNA and CDR2 SNTAGT. V lost 7 bases and J 8 bases, leaving 15 bases between the germline ends. CDR3 size: 13 residues. Here the CDR3 DNA reads TGTGCCAGCAAAGTTCCTGGGGGAGACACCATATATTTT. Translating gives CASKVPGGDTIYF.

This clonotype was counted a few times. The chain couples TRBV28 to TRBJ2-2; D is perhaps TRBD2 (5 bases). V lost 6 bases and J lost 7, with 15 bases in between. Germline CDR1 is MDHEN and CDR2 is SYDVKM. This CDR3 spans 14 amino acids. In DNA, the CDR3 is TGTGCCAGCAGCCCTAATCGAGGGAGCGGGGAGCTGTTTTTT. Its protein is CASSPNRGSGELFF. Variable domain in full (rest from reference TRBV28 and TRBJ2-2): DVKVTQSSRYLVKRTGEKVFLECVQDMDHENMFWYRQDPGLGLRLIYFSYDVKMKEKGDIPEGYSVSREKKERFSLILESASTNQTSMYLCASSPNRGSGELFFGEGSRLTVL.

The chain combines TRBV6-1 with TRBJ2-7; 8 bases are a match to TRBD2. This CDR3 is 13 amino acids long. V shed 4 bases and J 3 bases; nucleotides not matched to a gene: 2. Germline V gene data show CDR1 as MNHNS and CDR2 as SASEGT. The CDR3 DNA reads TGTGCCAGCAGTGGTCTAGCGGGCTACGAGCAGTACTTC. This encodes CASSGLAGYEQYF.

The chain joins TRBV25-1 to TRBJ2-5, with D possibly matching TRBD2 (6 bases). V gave up 2 bases and J gave up 9 bases, with 16 bases separating them. The CDR3 is 14 residues long. Germline loops: CDR1 MGHDK, CDR2 SYGVNS. CDR3 protein: CASSEPGDSEPQYF. CDR3 coding DNA: TGTGCCAGCAGTGAACCGGGGGATAGTGAACCCCAGTACTTC.

The sample holds a few counts of this clonotype. The chain recombines TRBV7-2 with TRBJ2-7; TRBD2 agrees at 7 bases. Germline lookup yields CDR1 SGHTA and CDR2 FQGNSA. The CDR3 covers 15 residues. Unmatched junction bases numbered 8, after V lost 5 bases and J lost 1 base. DNA of the CDR3: TGTGCCAGCAGCCAATGGACTAGTCCATCCTACGAGCAGTACTTC. Translation: CASSQWTSPSYEQYF.

The chain recombines TRBV19 with TRBJ2-5, with D possibly called TRBD1 or TRBD2 (5 bases each). Trimming stripped 5 bases from V and 2 bases from J, with 15 bases between. The CDR3 loop spans 15 amino acids. From germline, CDR1 is LNHDA and CDR2 SQIVND (reference sequence). The CDR3 DNA reads as TGTGCCAGTAGTGCTACTGGGACGGCTCAAGAGACCCAGTACTTC. Translating it yields CASSATGTAQETQYF.

This clonotype was detected only a few times. The rearrangement joins TRBV9 to TRBJ2-4, with D unclear. The CDR3 extends over 16 amino acids. The V and J ends lost 4 bases and 0 bases respectively, with 14 bases between them. The V gene's germline CDR1 is SGDLS and CDR2 YYNGEE. The CDR3 nucleotides are TGTGCCAGCAGCCCCAGGCCTGCACTAGCCAAAAACATTCAGTACTTC. This translates into CASSPRPALAKNIQYF. Full variable domain (outside the CDR3, taken from reference TRBV9 and TRBJ2-4): DSGVTQTPKHLITATGQRVTLRCSPRSGDLSVYWYQQSLDQGLQFLIQYYNGEERAKGNILERFSAQQFPDLHSELNLSSLELGDSALYFCASSPRPALAKNIQYFGAGTRLSVL.

This clonotype has just a few counts. The J gene is TRBJ2-7, the V gene TRBV10-3; D is possibly TRBD1 or TRBD2 (6 bases each). Germline V gene lookup returns CDR1 ENHRY and CDR2 SYGVKD. The CDR3 covers 13 residues. The ends were cut back, 2 bases at V and 6 bases at J, with 11 bases in the middle. The DNA for the CDR3 is TGTGCCATCAGTGAGATACAGGGAGGCGAGCAGTACTTC. This encodes CAISEIQGGEQYF.

This clonotype occurred many times. The gene calls are TRBV7-2 and TRBJ2-3, with 13 nucleotides matching TRBD2. Germline V gene sequence: CDR1 SGHTA, CDR2 FQGNSA. V lost 4 bases, J lost 4 bases, and 2 bases stayed unmatched. This CDR3 has 15 residues. CDR3 in amino acids: CASSSGLAGPDTQYF. Here the CDR3 DNA reads TGTGCCAGCAGCTCGGGACTAGCGGGACCAGATACGCAGTATTTT.

This clonotype was counted only a few times. This chain connects TRBV7-8 to TRBJ1-5; 10 bases align to TRBD1. The CDR3 extends over 18 amino acids. With V trimmed by 5 bases and J by 2 bases, 12 bases remained unmatched. The germline V gene has CDR1 SGHVS and CDR2 FQNEAQ. The CDR3 bases are TGTGCCAGCAGCGGTAAAAAAGGGGACAGGGGAGGCAATCAGCCCCAGCATTTT. Translating it yields CASSGKKGDRGGNQPQHF. Combining the CDR3 with reference TRBV7-8 and TRBJ1-5 gives the whole variable domain GAGVSQSPRYKVAKRGQDVALRCDPISGHVSLFWYQQALGQGPEFLTYFQNEAQLDKSGLPSDRFFAERPEGSVSTLKIQRTQQEDSAVYLCASSGKKGDRGGNQPQHFGDGTRLSIL.

In this sample, this clonotype turned up many times. The DNA for the CDR3 is TGCGCCAGCGGGTCGTCCCTTGGGACTGAAGCTTTCTTT. Its protein product is CASGSSLGTEAFF. This rearrangement joins TRBV5-1 to TRBJ1-1; D uncertain. CDR3 length equals 13 residues. Germline CDR1 is SGHRS and CDR2 is YFSETQ. The V end lost 7 bases, the J end lost 5 bases, and 15 bases lay between the germline ends.

The table lists this clonotype with many counts. The rearrangement links TRBV7-9 to TRBJ1-1; tentative D call: TRBD1 (5 bases). The germline gives CDR1 SEHNR, CDR2 FQNEAQ (reference sequence). V lost 1 base and J lost 9, with 9 bases in between. The CDR3 runs to 12 residues. Here the CDR3 DNA reads TGTGCCAGCAGCTTAGAGGCGGGGCAAGCTTTCTTT. It translates to CASSLEAGQAFF.

This clonotype was seen ten or more times. The chain recombines TRBV20-1 with TRBJ2-7, with 9 bases fitting TRBD1. The CDR3 runs 13 residues. Trimming cost V 0 bases and J 4 bases; bases outside gene matches: 1. Germline loops: CDR1 DFQATT, CDR2 SNEGSKA (reference sequence). In DNA form, the CDR3 reads TGCAGTGCTAGAGAGGGACAGGGATACGAGCAGTACTTC. It specifies CSAREGQGYEQYF.

V gene TRBV14 combines with J gene TRBJ1-2; 7 bases match TRBD1. This CDR3 region has 13 residues. After removal of 2 bases from V and 4 bases from J, the junction contained 1 base not matched to a gene. CDR1 and CDR2 from the germline V gene are SGHDN and FVKESK. The CDR3 protein is CASSQRDSYGYTF. For the CDR3, the DNA is TGTGCCAGCAGCCAACGGGACAGCTATGGCTACACCTTC.